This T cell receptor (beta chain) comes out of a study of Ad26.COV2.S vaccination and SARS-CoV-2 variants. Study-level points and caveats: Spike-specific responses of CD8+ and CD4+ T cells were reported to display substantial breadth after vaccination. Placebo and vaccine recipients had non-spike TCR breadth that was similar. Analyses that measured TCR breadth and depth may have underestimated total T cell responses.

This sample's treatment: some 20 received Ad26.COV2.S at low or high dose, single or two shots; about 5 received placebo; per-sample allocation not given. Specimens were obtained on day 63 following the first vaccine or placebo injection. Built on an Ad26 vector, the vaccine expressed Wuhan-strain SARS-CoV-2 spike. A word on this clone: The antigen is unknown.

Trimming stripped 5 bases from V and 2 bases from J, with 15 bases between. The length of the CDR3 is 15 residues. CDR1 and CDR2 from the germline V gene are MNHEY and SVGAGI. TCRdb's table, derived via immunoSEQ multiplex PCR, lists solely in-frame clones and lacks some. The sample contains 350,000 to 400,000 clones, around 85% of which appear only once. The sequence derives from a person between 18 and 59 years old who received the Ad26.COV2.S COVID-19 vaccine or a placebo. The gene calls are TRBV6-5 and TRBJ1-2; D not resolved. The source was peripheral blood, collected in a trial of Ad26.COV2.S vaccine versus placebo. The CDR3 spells CASSHRTDANYGYTF. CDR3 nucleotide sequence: TGTGCCAGCAGTCATAGGACGGACGCGAACTATGGCTACACCTTC.